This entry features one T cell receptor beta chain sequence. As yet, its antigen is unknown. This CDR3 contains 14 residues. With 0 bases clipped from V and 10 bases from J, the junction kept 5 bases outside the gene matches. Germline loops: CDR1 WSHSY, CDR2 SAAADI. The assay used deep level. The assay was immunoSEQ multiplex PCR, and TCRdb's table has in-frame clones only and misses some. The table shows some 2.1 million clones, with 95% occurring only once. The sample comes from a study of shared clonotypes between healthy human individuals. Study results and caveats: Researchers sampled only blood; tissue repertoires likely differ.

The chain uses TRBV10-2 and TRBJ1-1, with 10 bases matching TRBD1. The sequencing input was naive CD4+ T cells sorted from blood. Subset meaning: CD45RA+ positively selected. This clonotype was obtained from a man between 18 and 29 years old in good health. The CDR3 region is CASSESWGQGTAFF. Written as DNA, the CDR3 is TGCGCCAGCAGTGAGTCCTGGGGACAGGGGACAGCTTTCTTT.